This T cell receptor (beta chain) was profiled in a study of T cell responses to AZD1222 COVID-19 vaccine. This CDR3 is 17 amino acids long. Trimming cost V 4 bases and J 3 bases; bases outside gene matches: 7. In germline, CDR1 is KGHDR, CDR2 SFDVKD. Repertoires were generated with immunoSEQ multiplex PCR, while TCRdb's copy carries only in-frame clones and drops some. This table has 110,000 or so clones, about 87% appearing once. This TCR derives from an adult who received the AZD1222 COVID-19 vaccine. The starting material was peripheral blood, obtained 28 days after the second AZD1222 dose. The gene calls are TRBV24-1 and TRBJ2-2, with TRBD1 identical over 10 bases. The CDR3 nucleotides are TGTGCCACCAGTGACCCACGCGGGACAGGGGACACCGGGGAGCTGTTTTTT. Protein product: CATSDPRGTGDTGELFF.